This T cell receptor (beta chain) emerged from a study of T-cell reconstitution after alpha-beta-depleted transplantation in children. Unique molecular identifiers were used in preparing the TCRbeta library. TCRdb recomputed calls from the PCR reads with MiXCR, one row per CDR3 protein. The top ten clones hold 3.3% of a sample with 500,000 to 600,000 distinct CDR3 sequences, approximately 16% of them seen once. V was cut by 2 bases and J by 0 bases, with 5 bases left in between. CDR1 and CDR2 (germline): SGHRS, YFSETQ. The CDR3 consists of 13 residues. This clonotype was counted between two and nine times.

This TCR came from a human donor who donated a stem cell graft to a child with acute lymphoblastic leukemia. The chain combines TRBV5-1 with TRBJ2-5, with D unclear. Sequencing used PBMCs from the stem cell graft donor, obtained from the stem cell graft. Here the CDR3 DNA reads TGCGCCAGCAGCTTCTCAGACCAAGAGACCCAGTACTTC. It yields the protein CASSFSDQETQYF.